This T cell receptor (beta chain) was profiled in a study of shared clonotypes between healthy human individuals. Study as a whole: There were three CD4 naive, three CD4 memory, two CD8 naive and one CD8 memory plates per donor.

Details on this clone: Its antigen is unknown.

CDR1 is SGHRS and CDR2 is YFSETQ in the germline V gene. There are 13 residues in the CDR3. The V and J ends lost 7 bases and 0 bases respectively, with 10 bases between them. Samples underwent the assay at deep level. Clones were sequenced by immunoSEQ multiplex PCR, and TCRdb holds only the in-frame ones, with some missing. The sample consists of about 1.5 million clones, about 98% of them appearing once. Findings and limits, study-wide: Generally, naive subsets came out with larger estimated richness than memory subsets. The study sampled only blood, and tissue repertoires likely differ.

Sample: naive CD4+ T cells sorted from blood. Subset indicated: CD45RA+ positively selected. V gene TRBV5-1 combines with J gene TRBJ1-1, with D possibly matching TRBD1 (5 bases). This sequence was found in a young man in good health. The CDR3 nucleotides read TGCGCCAGCCGAGGGACGATGAACACTGAAGCTTTCTTT. Translating gives CASRGTMNTEAFF. The complete variable domain, with remaining parts taken from reference TRBV5-1 and TRBJ1-1, reads KAGVTQTPRYLIKTRGQQVTLSCSPISGHRSVSWYQQTPGQGLQFLFEYFSETQRNKGNFPGRFSGRQFSNSRSEMNVSTLELGDSALYLCASRGTMNTEAFFGQGTRLTVV.